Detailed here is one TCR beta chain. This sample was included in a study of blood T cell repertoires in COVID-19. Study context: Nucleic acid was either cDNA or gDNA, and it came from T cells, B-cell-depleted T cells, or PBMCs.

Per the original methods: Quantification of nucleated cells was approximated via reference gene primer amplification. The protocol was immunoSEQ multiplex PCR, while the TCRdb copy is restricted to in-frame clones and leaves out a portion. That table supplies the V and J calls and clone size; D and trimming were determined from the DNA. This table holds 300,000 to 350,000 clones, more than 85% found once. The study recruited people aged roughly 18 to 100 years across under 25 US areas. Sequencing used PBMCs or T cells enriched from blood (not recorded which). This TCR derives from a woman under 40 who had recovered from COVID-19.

The DNA of the CDR3 is TGTGCCAGCAGTTTGAACAGACAGGTGAACACTGAAGCTTTCTTT. This gives the protein CASSLNRQVNTEAFF. This rearrangement joins TRBV27 to TRBJ1-1; possible D gene TRBD1, 6 bases. Germline V lookup: CDR1 MNHEY, CDR2 SMNVEV (reference sequence). This CDR3 comprises 15 residues. V was trimmed by 3 bases and J by 0 bases, leaving 11 bases between them.